This T cell receptor (beta chain) was recorded in a study of cytotoxic CD8 clonotypes in ibrutinib-treated CLL (dated by TCRdb to about 2021). Study-level background: The cohort included some 14 treatment-naive and about a dozen relapsed/refractory patients; about 17 were IGHV unmutated. All remission and progressive disease samples were collected while patients were still receiving ibrutinib. Responses were partial in roughly 24 patients and complete in 2; after median roughly 69 months follow-up, roughly 15 stayed in remission and some twelve progressed. Cryopreserved peripheral blood mononuclear cells were collected before treatment, at response, and at either disease progression or sustained remission. The response samples were drawn at a median of 12 months into treatment, with a range of about 6 to 36 months. On average, each sample yielded 250,000 to 300,000 productive templates and tens of thousands of productive rearrangements. Of the approximately 87 people in the trial, roughly 27 had longitudinal samples available. Beyond this particular receptor, the publication reports: Baseline clonality was found to be higher than that of age-matched healthy donors and was strongly correlated with circulating CD8+ T-cell counts. Public clonotypes were rare and either shrank or stayed stable during treatment, and the rise in clonality at ibrutinib response reflected expansion of private clonotypes. Clonality rose at ibrutinib response, remained stable during sustained remission, and dropped back toward baseline at progression. Sampling times were not matched between patients in sustained remission and patients whose disease was progressing, and lymph node repertoires were not examined.

The meaning of the sample's time point label: progressive disease on ibrutinib. For TCR beta library preparation, about 2 micrograms of genomic DNA were isolated from cryopreserved PBMCs. Longitudinal blood samples from CLL patients on ibrutinib monotherapy underwent high-throughput TCR beta sequencing. The patients were enrolled in a single-center, open-label phase 2 trial of ibrutinib monotherapy. The germline V gene (reference sequence) gives CDR1 as LNHNV and CDR2 as YYDKDF. Its CDR3 holds 15 amino acids, cysteine through phenylalanine. Only the CDR3 part of the read is kept: 45 bases, read in frame from the first base. For this chain, trimming is 3 bases at the V end and 7 bases at the J end, and the number of junction bases without a gene match is 11. In regard to this clone: No cognate antigen has been identified for it. Base qualities were left out, and no much larger clone turns up one base away.

The goal of deep resolution MiSeq sequencing was a depth between 1 in 1 million and 1 in 200,000 T cells, and coverage averaged 10x per clonotype. The immunoSEQ hsTCRB Kit was used to generate the TCR beta libraries. As for the authors' bioinformatics: Data were analyzed with ImmunoSEQ Data Assistant and ImmunoSEQ Analyzer, with V, D and J genes assigned per IMGT definitions. Clonality, with values ranging from 0 to 1, was calculated as one minus the normalized Shannon entropy of productive rearrangement frequencies. Only overrepresented clonotypes making up at least 0.05% of the repertoire of each patient were included in the public clonotype analysis. Fewer than 15 age-matched healthy donor repertoires from immuneACCESS served as clonality controls. TCRdb limited this immuneACCESS table to in-frame rearrangements with V and J called. A share of clones is missing; checked studies link under half to unresolved V genes, and the rest is unexplained. That table is the source of V, J and clone size, and D and trimming were worked out from the DNA. The sample table records approximately 170,000 clones; around nine tenths of these occur just once. The top ten clones comprise about 2.9% of the sample.

This TCR was sampled from a human donor with chronic lymphocytic leukemia. Here the sequenced sample was PBMCs, taken at disease progression, from a patient treated with ibrutinib. The sequence is built from TRBV15 and TRBJ2-5; 7 central bases correspond to TRBD1. The nucleotide sequence is TGTGCCACCAGCAGCGGACAGGCCCAGTTCGGGACCCAGTACTTC. This encodes CATSSGQAQFGTQYF.